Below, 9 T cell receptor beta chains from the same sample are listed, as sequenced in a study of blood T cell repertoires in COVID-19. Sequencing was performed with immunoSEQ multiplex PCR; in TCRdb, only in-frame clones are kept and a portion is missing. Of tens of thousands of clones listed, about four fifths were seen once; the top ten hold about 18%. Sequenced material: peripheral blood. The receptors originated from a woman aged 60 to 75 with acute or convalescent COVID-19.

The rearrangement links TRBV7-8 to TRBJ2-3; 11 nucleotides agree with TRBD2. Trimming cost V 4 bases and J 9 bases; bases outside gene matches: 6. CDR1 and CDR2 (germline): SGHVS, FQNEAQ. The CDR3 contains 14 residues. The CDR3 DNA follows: TGTGCCAGCAGCTCCTTGGCTAGCGGGGGGACGCAGTATTTT. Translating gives CASSSLASGGTQYF.

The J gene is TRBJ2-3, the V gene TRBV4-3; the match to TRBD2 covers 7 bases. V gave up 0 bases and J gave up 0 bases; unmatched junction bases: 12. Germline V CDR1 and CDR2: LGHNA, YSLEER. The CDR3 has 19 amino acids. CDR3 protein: CASSQDLPQAGISTDTQYF. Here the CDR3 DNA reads TGCGCCAGCAGCCAAGATCTCCCTCAAGCGGGGATTAGCACAGATACGCAGTATTTT.

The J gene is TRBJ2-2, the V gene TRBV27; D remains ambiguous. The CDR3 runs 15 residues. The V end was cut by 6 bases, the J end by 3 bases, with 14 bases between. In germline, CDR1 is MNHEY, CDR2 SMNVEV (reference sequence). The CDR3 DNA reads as TGTGCCAGCAGAAGCTCGGGTGGGTACACCGGGGAGCTGTTTTTT. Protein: CASRSSGGYTGELFF.

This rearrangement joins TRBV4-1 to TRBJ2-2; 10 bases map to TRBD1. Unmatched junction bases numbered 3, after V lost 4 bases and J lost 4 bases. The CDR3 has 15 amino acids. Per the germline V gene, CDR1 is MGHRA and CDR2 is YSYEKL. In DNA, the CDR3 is TGCGCCAGCAGCCCTAGGACAGGGGGCACCGGGGAGCTGTTTTTT. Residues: CASSPRTGGTGELFF.

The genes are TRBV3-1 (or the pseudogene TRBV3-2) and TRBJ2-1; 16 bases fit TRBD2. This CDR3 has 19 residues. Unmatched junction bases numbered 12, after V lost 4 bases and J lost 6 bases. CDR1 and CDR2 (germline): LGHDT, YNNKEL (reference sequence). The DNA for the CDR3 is TGTGCCAGCAGCCGCCAGGGACTAGCGGGGGGGCCGGGGATCAATGAGCAGTTCTTC. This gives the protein CASSRQGLAGGPGINEQFF.

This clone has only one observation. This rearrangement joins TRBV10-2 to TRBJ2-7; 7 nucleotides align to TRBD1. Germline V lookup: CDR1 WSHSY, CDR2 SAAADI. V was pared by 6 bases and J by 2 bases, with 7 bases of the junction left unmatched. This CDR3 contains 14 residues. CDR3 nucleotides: TGCGCCAGCAGAATCGGGACAGCAGCCTACGAGCAGTACTTC. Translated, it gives CASRIGTAAYEQYF.

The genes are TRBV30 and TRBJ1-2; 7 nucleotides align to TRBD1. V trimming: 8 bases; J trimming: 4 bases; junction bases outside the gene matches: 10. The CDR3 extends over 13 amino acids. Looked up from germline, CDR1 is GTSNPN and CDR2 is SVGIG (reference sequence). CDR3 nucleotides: TGTGCCACCGAGGGTGACAGGGTCTATGGCTACACCTTC. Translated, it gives CATEGDRVYGYTF.

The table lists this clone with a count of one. This CDR3 is CASVQGAQDTEAFF. The CDR3 DNA reads TGTGCCAGCGTACAGGGGGCGCAGGACACTGAAGCTTTCTTT. The V call is TRBV6-4, the J call TRBJ1-1; 9 positions agree with TRBD1. The germline V gene encodes CDR1 MRHNA and CDR2 SNTAGT. The length of the CDR3 is 14 residues. The junction had 7 bases not matched to a gene; V was cut back by 8 bases and J by 3 bases.

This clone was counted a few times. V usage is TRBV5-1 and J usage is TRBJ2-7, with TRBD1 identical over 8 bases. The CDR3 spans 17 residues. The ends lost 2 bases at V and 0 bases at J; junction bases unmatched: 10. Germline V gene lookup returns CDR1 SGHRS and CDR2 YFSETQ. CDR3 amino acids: CASSFPRDRWSSYEQYF. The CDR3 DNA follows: TGCGCCAGCAGCTTTCCCCGGGACAGGTGGAGCTCCTACGAGCAGTACTTC.